This T cell receptor beta chain was sequenced for a study of T cell repertoires in cytomegalovirus infection. About the research overall: It can be stated that public TCR beta signatures indicated CMV infection as well as a matching HLA type.

For this clonotype: Its antigen is not known.

With 0 bases removed from V and 5 bases from J, the gap between germline ends came to 10 bases. Germline CDR1 reads SGDLS; CDR2 reads YYNGEE. The CDR3 covers 14 residues. TCRdb analysed the reads with MiXCR anew, one entry per CDR3 protein. This table has 650,000 to 900,000 distinct CDR3 sequences, around 29% appearing once. Here the sequenced sample was cultured CD8+ T cells from PBMCs, taken from culture after CMV antigen stimulation. This TCR was recovered from a human donor in good health (CMV status not recorded). Some clones in this sample may be carry-over from other donors' samples. V gene TRBV9 combines with J gene TRBJ2-3; weak D call: TRBD1 (6 bases). For the CDR3, the DNA is TGTGCCAGCAGCGTAGTAGGGGGACAAGATACGCAGTATTTT. Translation: CASSVVGGQDTQYF.